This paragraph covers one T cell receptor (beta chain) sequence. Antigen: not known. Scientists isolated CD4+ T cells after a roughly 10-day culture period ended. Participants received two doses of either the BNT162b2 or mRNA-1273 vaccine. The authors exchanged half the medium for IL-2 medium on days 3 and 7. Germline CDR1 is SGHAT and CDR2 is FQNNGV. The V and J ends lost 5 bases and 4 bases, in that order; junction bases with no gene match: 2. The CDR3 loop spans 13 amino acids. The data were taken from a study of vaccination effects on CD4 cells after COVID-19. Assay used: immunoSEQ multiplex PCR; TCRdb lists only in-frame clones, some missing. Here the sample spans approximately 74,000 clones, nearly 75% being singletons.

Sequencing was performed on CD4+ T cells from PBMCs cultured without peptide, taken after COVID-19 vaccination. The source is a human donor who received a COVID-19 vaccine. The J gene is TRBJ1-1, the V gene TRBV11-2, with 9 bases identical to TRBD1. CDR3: CASSVTGGTEAFF. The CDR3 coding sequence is TGTGCCAGCAGCGTGACAGGGGGCACTGAAGCTTTCTTT.